What follows are 8 T cell receptor beta chains derived from one specimen sequenced in a study of cytomegalovirus exposure and HLA in healthy donors. The PCR made use of 60 Vbeta and 13 Jbeta primers. Sequenced by immunoSEQ multiplex PCR; TCRdb stores in-frame clones only, minus some. The repertoire holds 130,000 or so clones, with more than 75% as singletons. The sample taken for sequencing was PBMCs. The origin of the receptors is a woman between 50 and 59 years old in good health and CMV-seropositive.

V usage is TRBV7-8 and J usage is TRBJ1-1; D ambiguous. Germline V gene sequence: CDR1 SGHVS, CDR2 FQNEAQ. Trimming pared 6 bases from V and 3 bases from J, leaving 11 bases between. This CDR3 has 13 amino acids. CDR3 sequence reads: CASSPAGDTEAFF. The CDR3 DNA sequence: TGTGCCAGCAGTCCAGCCGGGGACACTGAAGCTTTCTTT.

J is TRBJ2-4 and V is TRBV9; tentative D call: TRBD1 (6 bases). V shed 5 bases and J shed 3 bases, with 27 bases lying between them. The CDR3 consists of 19 residues. CDR1 and CDR2 from the germline V gene are SGDLS and YYNGEE. Here the CDR3 DNA reads TGTGCCAGCAGAAAACCGAAACAGGGTCCAAAGGGTCTCAAAAACATTCAGTACTTC. This codes for CASRKPKQGPKGLKNIQYF. The full variable domain, rest sourced from reference TRBV9 and TRBJ2-4, is DSGVTQTPKHLITATGQRVTLRCSPRSGDLSVYWYQQSLDQGLQFLIQYYNGEERAKGNILERFSAQQFPDLHSELNLSSLELGDSALYFCASRKPKQGPKGLKNIQYFGAGTRLSVL.

The rearrangement uses TRBV5-5 and TRBJ1-1; D is ambiguous. The CDR3 contains 13 residues. V lost 2 bases to trimming and J lost 7 bases, with 12 bases between them. Germline V CDR1 and CDR2: SGHKS, YYEKEE (reference sequence). The CDR3 DNA reads TGTGCCAGCAGCTTTTACGTGGGGAGTGAAGCTTTCTTT. It is translated as CASSFYVGSEAFF.

The chain uses TRBV5-5 and TRBJ1-1; 7 bases are a match to TRBD1. There are 16 residues in the CDR3. Germline CDR1 is SGHKS and CDR2 is YYEKEE (reference sequence). J was trimmed by 2 bases and V by 3 bases; bases with no gene match: 10. The CDR3 protein is CASSSLLDRVNTEAFF. The CDR3 DNA reads as TGTGCCAGCAGCTCCCTATTAGACAGGGTAAACACTGAAGCTTTCTTT.

The chain has TRBV2 and TRBJ1-2; maybe TRBD1 (5 bases). V was clipped by 9 bases and J by 2 bases, with 13 bases between them. Germline-derived CDR1 and CDR2 are SNHLY and FYNNEI. This CDR3 contains 13 residues. The CDR3 here is CARLFKGNYGYTF. In nucleotides, the CDR3 is TGTGCCAGGCTTTTTAAGGGGAACTATGGCTACACCTTC. Full variable domain (remainder filled in from reference TRBV2 and TRBJ1-2): EPEVTQTPSHQVTQMGQEVILRCVPISNHLYFYWYRQILGQKVEFLVSFYNNEISEKSEIFDDQFSVERPDGSNFTLKIRSTKLEDSAMYFCARLFKGNYGYTFGSGTRLTVV.

As DNA, the CDR3 is TGTGCCAGCAGTCGAGGGTACGAGCAGTACTTC. Protein sequence: CASSRGYEQYF. The chain is built from TRBV28 and TRBJ2-7; tentatively, D is TRBD2 (5 bases). V dropped 5 bases and J dropped 4 bases, with 6 bases sitting between them. CDR1 is MDHEN, CDR2 SYDVKM, per germline. The CDR3 runs 11 residues.

This clone occurred a few times. This chain joins TRBV5-1 and TRBJ2-7, with TRBD2 matching 9 bases. Losses at the gene ends were 2 bases for V and 4 bases for J; bases not matched to a gene: 13. Germline V gives CDR1 SGHRS, CDR2 YFSETQ. The CDR3 has 17 amino acids. Written as DNA, the CDR3 is TGCGCCAGCAGCTTTTGGACCCGGGCTAGCGGGACTTACGAGCAGTACTTC. Its protein is CASSFWTRASGTYEQYF.

This clone was observed a handful of times. This chain connects TRBV27 to TRBJ2-7; D is ambiguous. Trimming took off 4 bases at V and 1 base at J, with 2 bases between the two ends. The length of the CDR3 is 11 residues. Germline V CDR1 and CDR2: MNHEY, SMNVEV (reference sequence). The CDR3 region has the DNA TGTGCCAGCAGTTCATCCTACGAGCAGTACTTC. Residues: CASSSSYEQYF.